This TCR beta chain was sequenced during a study of shared clonotypes between healthy human individuals. Findings and limits, study-wide: Estimated clonotype richness was generally higher in naive than memory subsets.

In the naive CD8 group, cells lacked CD45RO and were positively selected for CCR7, so terminally differentiated effector memory CD45RA+ cells were left out. To note about this clone: Its target is not known.

The assay used deep level. When replicate PCRs were run on sorted subsets, they used around 200 ng DNA, about 30,000 T cell genomes. Sequencing was performed with immunoSEQ multiplex PCR; in TCRdb, only in-frame clones are kept and a portion is missing. The repertoire holds about 750,000 clones, 80% to 95% seen once, with 24% in the top ten. Per the germline V gene, CDR1 is MDHEN and CDR2 is SYDVKM. The CDR3 is made up of 15 amino acids. Trimming removed 1 base from V and 7 bases from J; junction bases left unmatched: 7. The gene calls are TRBV28 and TRBJ2-1; 7 bases line up with TRBD2. The TCR comes from a man aged 25-45 years in good health. The sample taken for sequencing was naive CD8+ T cells sorted from blood. This CDR3 is CASSLSAGVFNEQFF. CDR3 nucleotides: TGTGCCAGCAGTTTATCCGCGGGAGTTTTTAATGAGCAGTTCTTC.